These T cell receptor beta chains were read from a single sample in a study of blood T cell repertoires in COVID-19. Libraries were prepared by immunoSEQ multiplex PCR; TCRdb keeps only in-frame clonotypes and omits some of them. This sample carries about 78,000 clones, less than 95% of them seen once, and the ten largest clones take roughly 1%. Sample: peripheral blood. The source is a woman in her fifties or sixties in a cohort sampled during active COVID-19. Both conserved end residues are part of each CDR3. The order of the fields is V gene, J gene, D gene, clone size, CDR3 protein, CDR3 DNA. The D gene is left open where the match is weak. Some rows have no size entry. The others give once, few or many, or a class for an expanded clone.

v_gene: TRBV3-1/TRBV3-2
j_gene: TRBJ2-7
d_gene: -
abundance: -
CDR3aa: CASSQAYRDSRHEQYF
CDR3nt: TGTGCCAGCAGCCAGGCTTACCGGGACTCTCGCCACGAGCAGTACTTC

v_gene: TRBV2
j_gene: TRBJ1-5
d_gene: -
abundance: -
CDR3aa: CASSWRLLNQPQHF
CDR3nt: TGTGCCAGCAGTTGGCGACTGCTCAATCAGCCCCAGCATTTT

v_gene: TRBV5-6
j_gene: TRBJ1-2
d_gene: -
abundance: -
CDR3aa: CASSFDRRNYGYTF
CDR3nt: TGTGCCAGCAGCTTCGACAGGAGAAACTATGGCTACACCTTC

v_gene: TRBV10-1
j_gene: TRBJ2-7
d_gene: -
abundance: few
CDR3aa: CASSLTGSYEQYF
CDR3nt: TGCGCCAGCAGTCTGACAGGCTCCTACGAGCAGTACTTC

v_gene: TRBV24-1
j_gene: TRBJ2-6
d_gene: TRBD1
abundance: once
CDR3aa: CATSDPRQGSLSGANVLTF
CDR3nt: TGTGCCACCAGTGATCCCAGACAGGGCTCCCTCTCTGGGGCCAACGTCCTGACTTTC

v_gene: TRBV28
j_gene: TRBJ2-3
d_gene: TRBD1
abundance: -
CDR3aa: CATSRTGYPDTQYF
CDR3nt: TGTGCCACCAGCAGGACAGGGTACCCAGATACGCAGTATTTT

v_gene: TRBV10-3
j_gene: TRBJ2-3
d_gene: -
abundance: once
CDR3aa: CAIRGPDTQYF
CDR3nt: TGTGCCATCAGGGGGCCAGATACGCAGTATTTT

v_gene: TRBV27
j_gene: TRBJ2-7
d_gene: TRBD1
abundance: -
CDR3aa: CASSLSWTGYEQYF
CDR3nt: TGTGCCAGCAGTTTATCGTGGACAGGCTACGAGCAGTACTTC

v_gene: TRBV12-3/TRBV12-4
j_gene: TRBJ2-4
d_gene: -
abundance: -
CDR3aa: CASSSSQENIQYF
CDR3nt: TGTGCCAGCAGCTCCAGTCAGGAAAACATTCAGTACTTC

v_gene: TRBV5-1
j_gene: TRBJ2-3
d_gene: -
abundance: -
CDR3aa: CASSFRLEADTQYF
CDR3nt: TGCGCCAGCAGCTTCCGACTAGAAGCAGATACGCAGTATTTT

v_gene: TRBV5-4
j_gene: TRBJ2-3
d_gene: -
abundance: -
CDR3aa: CASSLPAGDTQYF
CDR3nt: TGTGCCAGCAGCTTGCCGGCGGGAGATACGCAGTATTTT

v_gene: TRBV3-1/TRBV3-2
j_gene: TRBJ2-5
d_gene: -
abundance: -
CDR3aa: CASSQDGLLWETQYF
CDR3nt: TGTGCCAGCAGCCAAGATGGGCTTCTTTGGGAGACCCAGTACTTC

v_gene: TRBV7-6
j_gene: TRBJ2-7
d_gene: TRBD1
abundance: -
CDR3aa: CASSSGQVHGEQYF
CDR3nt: TGTGCCAGCAGTTCGGGACAGGTCCACGGCGAGCAGTACTTC

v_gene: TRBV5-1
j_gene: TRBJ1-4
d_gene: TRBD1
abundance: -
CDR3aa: CASSLSTQGIGEKLFF
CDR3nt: TGCGCCAGCAGCCTCTCTACACAGGGGATCGGTGAAAAACTGTTTTTT

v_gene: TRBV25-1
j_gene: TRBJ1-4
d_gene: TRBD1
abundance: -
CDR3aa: CASSEYRGDEKLFF
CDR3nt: TGTGCCAGCAGTGAATACAGGGGGGACGAAAAACTGTTTTTT

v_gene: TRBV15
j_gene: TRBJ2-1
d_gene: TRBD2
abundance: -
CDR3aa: CATSTERLAAWGNEQFF
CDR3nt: TGTGCCACCAGCACCGAAAGACTAGCGGCATGGGGCAATGAGCAGTTCTTC

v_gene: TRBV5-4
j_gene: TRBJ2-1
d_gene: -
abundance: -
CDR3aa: CASSPSGRQYNEQFF
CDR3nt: TGTGCCAGCAGTCCCAGCGGACGTCAATACAATGAGCAGTTCTTC

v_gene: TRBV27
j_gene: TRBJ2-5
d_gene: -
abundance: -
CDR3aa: CASSPTPQETQYF
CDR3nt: TGTGCCAGCAGCCCCACTCCTCAAGAGACCCAGTACTTC

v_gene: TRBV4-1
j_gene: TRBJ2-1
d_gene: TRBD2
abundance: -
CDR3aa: CASSLRASGDNEQFF
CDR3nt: TGCGCCAGCAGCCTAAGGGCTAGCGGGGACAATGAGCAGTTCTTC

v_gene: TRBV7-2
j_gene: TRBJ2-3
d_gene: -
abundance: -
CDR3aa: CASSSTTRSGRNTQYF
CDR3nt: TGTGCCAGCAGCTCTACTACTAGAAGTGGGCGGAATACGCAGTATTTT

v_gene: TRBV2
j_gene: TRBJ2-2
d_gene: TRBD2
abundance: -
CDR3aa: CASSATSGGNTGELFF
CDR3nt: TGTGCCAGCAGTGCGACCAGCGGGGGAAACACCGGGGAGCTGTTTTTT

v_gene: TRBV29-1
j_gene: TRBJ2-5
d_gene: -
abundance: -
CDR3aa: CSVTKGGVGTQETQYF
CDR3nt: TGCAGCGTTACAAAAGGGGGAGTAGGGACCCAAGAGACCCAGTACTTC

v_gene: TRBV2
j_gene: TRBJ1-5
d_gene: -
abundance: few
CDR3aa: CASRGGTYQPQHF
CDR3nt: TGTGCCAGCAGGGGGGGGACCTATCAGCCCCAGCATTTT

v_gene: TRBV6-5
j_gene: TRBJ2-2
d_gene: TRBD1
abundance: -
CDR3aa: CASRDHRGLGGELFF
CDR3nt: TGTGCCAGCAGGGATCACAGGGGATTGGGCGGGGAGCTGTTTTTT

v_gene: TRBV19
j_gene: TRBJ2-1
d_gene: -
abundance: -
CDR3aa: CASSIDRGTYNEQFF
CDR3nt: TGTGCCAGTAGTATAGACAGGGGAACCTACAATGAGCAGTTCTTC

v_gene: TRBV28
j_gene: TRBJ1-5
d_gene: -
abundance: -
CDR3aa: CASSFRGASSNQPQHF
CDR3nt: TGTGCCAGCAGTTTCCGGGGGGCGAGCAGCAATCAGCCCCAGCATTTT

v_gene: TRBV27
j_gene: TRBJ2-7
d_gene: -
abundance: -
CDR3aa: CASSLEGQNYEQYF
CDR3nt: TGTGCCAGCAGTTTGGAGGGACAGAACTACGAGCAGTACTTC

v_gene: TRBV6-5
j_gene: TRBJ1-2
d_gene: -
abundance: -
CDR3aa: CASRLLLGQNYGYTF
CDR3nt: TGTGCCAGCAGATTGCTACTCGGACAGAACTATGGCTACACCTTC

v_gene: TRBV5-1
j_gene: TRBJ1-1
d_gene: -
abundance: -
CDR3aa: CASSLAGLRGGTEAFF
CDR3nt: TGCGCCAGCAGCTTGGCCGGATTAAGGGGTGGGACTGAAGCTTTCTTT

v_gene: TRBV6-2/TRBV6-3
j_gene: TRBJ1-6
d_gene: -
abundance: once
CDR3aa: CASSYPGTPGPYNSPLHF
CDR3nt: TGTGCCAGCAGTTACCCCGGGACACCCGGACCCTATAATTCACCCCTCCACTTT

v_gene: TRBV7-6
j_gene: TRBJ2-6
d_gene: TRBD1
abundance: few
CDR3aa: CASSSGTGAGANVLTF
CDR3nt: TGTGCCAGCAGCTCTGGGACAGGGGCTGGGGCCAACGTCCTGACTTTC

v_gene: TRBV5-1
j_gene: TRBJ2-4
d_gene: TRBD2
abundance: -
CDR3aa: CASSFAGAENIQYF
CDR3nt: TGCGCCAGCAGCTTCGCGGGAGCGGAAAACATTCAGTACTTC

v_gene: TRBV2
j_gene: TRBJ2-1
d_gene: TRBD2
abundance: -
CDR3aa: CASRPRGLSGIPRQSSYNEQFF
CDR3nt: TGTGCCAGCAGGCCAAGGGGACTAAGCGGTATACCACGACAAAGCTCCTACAATGAGCAGTTCTTC

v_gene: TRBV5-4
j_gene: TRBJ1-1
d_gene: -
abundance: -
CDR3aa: CASSLAREERAFF
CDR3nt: TGTGCCAGCAGCTTGGCCAGGGAGGAAAGAGCTTTCTTT

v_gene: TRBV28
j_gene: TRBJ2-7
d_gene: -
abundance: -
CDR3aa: CASSSQGIRNEQYF
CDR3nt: TGTGCCAGCAGTTCCCAGGGGATAAGGAACGAGCAGTACTTC

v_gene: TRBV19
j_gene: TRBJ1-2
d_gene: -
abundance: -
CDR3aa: CASTSRGGEGYTF
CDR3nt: TGTGCCAGTACCTCCAGGGGAGGGGAGGGCTACACCTTC

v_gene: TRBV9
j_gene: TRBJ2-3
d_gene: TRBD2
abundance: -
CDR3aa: CASSVGLGTSGQDTQYF
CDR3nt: TGTGCCAGCAGCGTAGGGCTCGGGACTAGCGGCCAAGATACGCAGTATTTT

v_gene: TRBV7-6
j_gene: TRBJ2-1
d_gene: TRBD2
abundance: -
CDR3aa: CASSLASGGYNEQFF
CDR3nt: TGTGCCAGCAGCTTAGCTAGCGGGGGATACAATGAGCAGTTCTTC

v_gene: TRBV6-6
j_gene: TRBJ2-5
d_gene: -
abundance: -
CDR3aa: CASRSGGFETQYF
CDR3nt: TGTGCCAGCCGCTCGGGGGGCTTCGAGACCCAGTACTTC

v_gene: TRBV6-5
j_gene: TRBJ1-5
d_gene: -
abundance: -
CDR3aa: CASSYSGTTNQPQHF
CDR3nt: TGTGCCAGCAGTTATTCCGGGACAACCAATCAGCCCCAGCATTTT

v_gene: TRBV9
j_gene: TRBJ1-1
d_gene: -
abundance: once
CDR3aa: CASSVYGRSTEAFF
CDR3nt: TGTGCCAGCAGCGTTTACGGGAGGAGTACTGAAGCTTTCTTT

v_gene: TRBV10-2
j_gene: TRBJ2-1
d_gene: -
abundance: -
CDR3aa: CASGVPYREQNEQFF
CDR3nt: TGCGCCAGCGGGGTTCCCTACCGGGAGCAGAATGAGCAGTTCTTC

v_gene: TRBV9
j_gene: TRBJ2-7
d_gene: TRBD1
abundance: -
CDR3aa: CASSPRDSPPVEQYF
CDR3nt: TGTGCCAGCAGCCCAAGGGACAGCCCTCCTGTTGAGCAGTACTTC

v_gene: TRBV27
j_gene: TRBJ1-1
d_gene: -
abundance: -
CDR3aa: CASSLSWANTEAFF
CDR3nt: TGTGCCAGCAGTTTATCGTGGGCGAACACTGAAGCTTTCTTT

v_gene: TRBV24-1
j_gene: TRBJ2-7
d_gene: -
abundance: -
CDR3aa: CATSDSRTAPSYEQYF
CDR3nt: TGTGCCACCAGTGATTCACGGACAGCCCCCTCCTACGAGCAGTACTTC

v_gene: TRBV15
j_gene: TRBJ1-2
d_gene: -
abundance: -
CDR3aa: CATSRDRSGGYTF
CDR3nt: TGTGCCACCAGCAGAGATCGTTCGGGGGGCTACACCTTC

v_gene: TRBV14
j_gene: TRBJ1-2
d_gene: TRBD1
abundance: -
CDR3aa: CASSRTGLLYGYTF
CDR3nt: TGTGCCAGCAGTCGGACAGGGCTCCTCTATGGCTACACCTTC

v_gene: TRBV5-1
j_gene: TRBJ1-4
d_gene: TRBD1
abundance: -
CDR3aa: CASSLAGQTGVEKLFF
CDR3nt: TGCGCCAGCAGCTTGGCCGGACAGACAGGGGTTGAAAAACTGTTTTTT

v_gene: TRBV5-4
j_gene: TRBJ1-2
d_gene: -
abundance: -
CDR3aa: CASSSLRGYTF
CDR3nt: TGTGCCAGCAGCTCCCTCCGTGGCTACACCTTC

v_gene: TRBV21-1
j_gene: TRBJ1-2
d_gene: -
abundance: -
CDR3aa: CASSKARNYGYTF
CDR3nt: TGTGCCAGCAGCAAGGCTAGGAACTATGGCTACACCTTC